Below are 30 T cell receptor beta chains sequenced from a single sample in a study of control samples from healthy donors and cancer patients. Repertoires were generated with immunoSEQ multiplex PCR, while TCRdb's copy carries only in-frame clones and drops some. Of 100,000 to 150,000 clones in the sample, 87% were seen once. Sequenced: blood. The source is a man aged 18 to 35 in good health.

This chain connects TRBV7-9 to TRBJ1-1, with unresolved D. Germline CDR1 SEHNR, CDR2 FQNEAQ (reference sequence). The CDR3 length is 16 residues. Trimming shortened V by 5 bases and J by 4 bases, and 20 bases separated the two germline ends. CDR3 region: CASSPLGQDMSTEAFF. The CDR3 coding sequence is TGTGCCAGCAGCCCGTTAGGTCAGGATATGAGCACTGAAGCTTTCTTT.

This clone was counted only a few times. This chain links TRBV19 with TRBJ1-5; 9 bases fit TRBD1. After removal of 6 bases from V and 4 bases from J, the junction contained 7 bases not matched to a gene. This CDR3 is built from 15 residues. Germline V lookup: CDR1 LNHDA, CDR2 SQIVND (reference sequence). In DNA form, the CDR3 reads TGTGCCAGTAGGCCCGGGACAGGGAATAATCAGCCCCAGCATTTT. Amino acids: CASRPGTGNNQPQHF.

The chain carries TRBV7-2 and TRBJ1-2; a weak D match, TRBD1 (5 bases). This CDR3 spans 14 amino acids. Looked up from germline, CDR1 is SGHTA and CDR2 is FQGNSA. Between the trimmed V and J ends, which lost 5 bases and 7 bases, there was a span of 17 bases. The CDR3 DNA reads as TGTGCCAGCAGCCTCAACTACCACGGGGCTGGCTACACCTTC. The encoded protein is CASSLNYHGAGYTF.

The chain recombines TRBV19 with TRBJ2-3; D unresolved. The germline gives CDR1 LNHDA, CDR2 SQIVND (reference sequence). The CDR3 is 14 residues long. V dropped 9 bases and J dropped 2 bases, with 15 bases sitting between them. CDR3 sequence reads: CASYDTHDTDTQYF. DNA of the CDR3: TGTGCCAGCTATGACACACACGACACAGATACGCAGTATTTT.

This rearrangement joins TRBV6-6 to TRBJ2-2; TRBD2 matches 9 bases. J gave up 5 bases and V 0 bases, and 1 base lay outside the gene matches. This CDR3 region has 15 residues. Germline CDR1 is MNHNY and CDR2 is SVGAGI (reference sequence). This CDR3 reads CASSYSSGRTGELFF. The DNA for the CDR3 is TGTGCCAGCAGTTACTCGAGCGGGAGGACCGGGGAGCTGTTTTTT.

This chain links TRBV13 with TRBJ2-1; 7 bases are shared with TRBD1. V dropped 4 bases and J dropped 0; count of bases not matched to a gene: 0. Germline loops: CDR1 PRHDT, CDR2 FYEKMQ (reference sequence). The CDR3 has 14 amino acids. The CDR3 DNA is TGTGCCAGCAGCTCAGGGGGCTCCTACAATGAGCAGTTCTTC. It is translated as CASSSGGSYNEQFF.

The chain has TRBV5-1 and TRBJ2-7; 14 bases align to TRBD2. This CDR3 comprises 18 residues. Germline trimming cut 3 bases from V and 3 bases from J; bases unmatched to any gene: 11. Germline V gene lookup returns CDR1 SGHRS and CDR2 YFSETQ. For the CDR3, the DNA is TGCGCCAGCAGCTCCGGGACTAGCGGGAGCTCGGCCCGCTACGAGCAGTACTTC. Translating it yields CASSSGTSGSSARYEQYF.

The CDR3 reads CASSQVGSRSAEAFF. The CDR3 DNA sequence: TGCGCCAGCAGCCAAGTTGGTAGTCGATCGGCTGAAGCTTTCTTT. This sequence joins TRBV4-3 and TRBJ1-1; D ambiguous. Per the germline V gene, CDR1 is LGHNA and CDR2 is YSLEER. V shed 1 base and J shed 6 bases, with 15 bases lying between them. CDR3 length: 15 amino acids.

The chain uses TRBV19 and TRBJ1-2; a weak D match, TRBD1 (5 bases). Germline V CDR1 and CDR2: LNHDA, SQIVND (reference sequence). CDR3 size: 14 residues. Trimming shortened V by 0 bases and J by 7 bases, and 12 bases separated the two germline ends. The DNA of the CDR3 is TGTGCCAGTAGTATAGATCGGGCAGGGACTGGCTACACCTTC. This codes for CASSIDRAGTGYTF.

This chain links TRBV19 with TRBJ1-5; D is unclear. Germline CDR1 and CDR2: LNHDA and SQIVND (reference sequence). This CDR3 comprises 14 residues. CDR3 sequence: CATKRTYSNQPQHF. The CDR3 DNA reads TGTGCGACCAAACGGACGTATAGCAATCAGCCCCAGCATTTT.

This rearrangement joins TRBV11-3 to TRBJ2-7, with TRBD1 as a possible D gene (5 bases). V lost 5 bases, J lost 3 bases, and 17 bases lay in between. The CDR3 length is 15 residues. In germline, CDR1 is SGHNT, CDR2 YENEEA. CDR3 region: CASSLTAGGHYEQYF. DNA for the CDR3: TGTGCCAGCAGCCTAACCGCAGGCGGACACTACGAGCAGTACTTC.

The V gene is TRBV10-3, the J gene TRBJ2-7; 7 nucleotides align to TRBD1. The CDR3 extends over 12 amino acids. The V and J ends lost 7 bases and 5 bases, in that order; junction bases with no gene match: 5. Per the germline V gene, CDR1 is ENHRY and CDR2 is SYGVKD. This CDR3 reads CAINRQGHEQYF. The DNA of the CDR3 is TGTGCCATCAACCGACAGGGTCACGAGCAGTACTTC.

CDR3 DNA: TGTGCCAGCAGCTTGCGGACAGCTAATGAAAAACTGTTTTTT. Translation gives CASSLRTANEKLFF. J is TRBJ1-4 and V is TRBV13; tentative D call: TRBD1 (6 bases). Germline V CDR1 and CDR2: PRHDT, FYEKMQ (reference sequence). Trimming shortened V by 3 bases and J by 3 bases, and 8 bases separated the two germline ends. This CDR3 has 14 residues.

This clone was detected a few times. The rearrangement joins TRBV10-1 to TRBJ1-1; TRBD1 aligns across 7 bases. From germline, CDR1 is WNHNN and CDR2 SYGVQD (reference sequence). V shed 5 bases and J 4 bases; nucleotides not matched to a gene: 7. The CDR3 has 14 residues. The CDR3 loop reads CASSRQGEGTEAFF. CDR3 nucleotide sequence: TGCGCCAGCAGTAGACAGGGCGAAGGCACTGAAGCTTTCTTT.

The J gene is TRBJ1-5, the V gene TRBV11-2; unclear D gene. Germline CDR1 reads SGHAT; CDR2 reads FQNNGV. V lost 3 bases to trimming and J lost 0 bases, with 6 bases between them. The CDR3 consists of 14 residues. CDR3 nucleotides: TGTGCCAGCAGCTTCATTGGTAGCAATCAGCCCCAGCATTTT. This encodes CASSFIGSNQPQHF.

V gene TRBV19 combines with J gene TRBJ2-1; maybe TRBD2 (7 bases). Per the germline V gene, CDR1 is LNHDA and CDR2 is SQIVND (reference sequence). This CDR3 region has 15 residues. V dropped 4 bases and J dropped 1 base, with 11 bases sitting between them. CDR3 coding DNA: TGTGCCAGTAGTAAGGGGGGAGGGTCCTACAATGAGCAGTTCTTC. Its translation: CASSKGGGSYNEQFF.

The chain recombines TRBV6-4 with TRBJ2-1, with D perhaps matching TRBD1 or TRBD2 (6 bases each). CDR3 length: 16 residues. CDR1 is MRHNA and CDR2 is SNTAGT in the germline V gene. V lost 0 bases to trimming and J lost 2 bases, with 11 bases between them. This CDR3 reads CASSDSGGSPYNEQFF. For the CDR3, the DNA is TGTGCCAGCAGTGACTCGGGGGGCTCCCCCTACAATGAGCAGTTCTTC.

This chain connects TRBV19 to TRBJ2-1; TRBD2 matches 12 bases. J was trimmed by 9 bases and V by 1 base; bases with no gene match: 4. The CDR3 consists of 15 residues. Germline-derived CDR1 and CDR2 are LNHDA and SQIVND (reference sequence). The chain's CDR3 is CASSIAPSGRVEQFF. CDR3 in DNA: TGTGCCAGTAGTATAGCCCCTAGCGGGAGGGTTGAGCAGTTCTTC.

The gene calls are TRBV6-5 and TRBJ1-3; 8 nucleotides line up with TRBD1. The ends lost 5 bases at V and 0 bases at J; junction bases unmatched: 3. CDR3 length: 15 amino acids. Germline CDR1 and CDR2: MNHEY and SVGAGI. CDR3 nucleotides: TGTGCCAGCAGTCGACAGGGGCCCTCTGGAAACACCATATATTTT. Amino acids: CASSRQGPSGNTIYF.

The chain has TRBV7-2 and TRBJ1-5; 8 nucleotides line up with TRBD1. V trimming: 6 bases; J trimming: 6 bases; junction bases outside the gene matches: 10. This CDR3 is 15 amino acids long. Germline V lookup: CDR1 SGHTA, CDR2 FQGNSA. As DNA, the CDR3 is TGTGCCAGCAGTCAATCAGGGGGCTTAAGTCAGCCCCAGCATTTT. This sequence encodes CASSQSGGLSQPQHF.

This chain links TRBV6-5 with TRBJ1-1; a possible D gene is TRBD1 (6 bases). The CDR3 totals 15 residues. V was trimmed by 4 bases and J by 1 base, leaving 13 bases between them. Germline V lookup: CDR1 MNHEY, CDR2 SVGAGI. The CDR3 loop reads CASSWRVDRNTEAFF. The CDR3 nucleotides read TGTGCCAGCAGTTGGAGAGTGGACAGGAACACTGAAGCTTTCTTT.

This chain connects TRBV19 to TRBJ1-5; D might be TRBD1 (6 bases). V lost 6 bases to trimming and J lost 6 bases, with 15 bases between them. CDR1 is LNHDA, CDR2 SQIVND, per germline (reference sequence). The CDR3 runs to 14 residues. The CDR3 protein is CASRVGGYSQPQHF. CDR3 coding DNA: TGTGCCAGTAGAGTAGGGGGATACAGTCAGCCCCAGCATTTT.

The V gene is TRBV5-1, the J gene TRBJ1-2, with 7 positions matching TRBD1. The germline V gene has CDR1 SGHRS and CDR2 YFSETQ. V shed 2 bases, J shed 3 bases, and the junction held 1 base outside the gene matches. The CDR3 covers 13 residues. This CDR3 is CASSLDRDYGYTF. Written as DNA, the CDR3 is TGCGCCAGCAGCTTAGACAGGGACTATGGCTACACCTTC.

This clone has just a few counts. The V call is TRBV18, the J call TRBJ1-5; the D gene is possibly TRBD1 (5 bases). The CDR3 is 15 amino acids. Germline loops: CDR1 KGHSH, CDR2 LQKENI. V was clipped by 4 bases and J by 3 bases, with 13 bases between them. CDR3 in DNA: TGTGCCAGCTCACAGACTTCAGGGAACAATCAGCCCCAGCATTTT. Encoded protein: CASSQTSGNNQPQHF.

The gene calls are TRBV27 and TRBJ2-7; 7 bases are a match to TRBD2. CDR1 MNHEY and CDR2 SMNVEV come from the germline V gene (reference sequence). After removal of 7 bases from V and 3 bases from J, the junction contained 27 bases not matched to a gene. The CDR3 spans 20 residues. In nucleotides, the CDR3 is TGTGCCAGCACCGACACCTTCATCGTTGGGAGGGCCGTTCATGACTACGAGCAGTACTTC. Its protein product is CASTDTFIVGRAVHDYEQYF.

This chain links TRBV9 with TRBJ1-5, with 7 nucleotides matching TRBD1. The CDR3 spans 13 residues. CDR1 is SGDLS and CDR2 is YYNGEE in the germline V gene. The trim removed 1 base at V and 7 bases at J, leaving 2 bases unmatched. CDR3 residues: CASSVQGGQPQHF. The CDR3 DNA reads as TGTGCCAGCAGCGTACAGGGGGGGCAGCCCCAGCATTTT.

This clone was observed a few times. The gene calls are TRBV6-6 and TRBJ1-1; D unclear. With 2 bases removed from V and 0 bases from J, the gap between germline ends came to 7 bases. The CDR3 totals 14 residues. In germline, CDR1 is MNHNY, CDR2 SVGAGI (reference sequence). CDR3 sequence reads: CASSYGVLNTEAFF. CDR3 coding DNA: TGTGCCAGCAGTTACGGGGTTTTGAACACTGAAGCTTTCTTT.

This clone was found a few times. The genes are TRBV5-6 and TRBJ2-3; D might be TRBD1 or TRBD2, each matching 6 bases. Trimming pared 1 base from V and 0 bases from J, leaving 9 bases between. The V gene's germline CDR1 is SGHDT and CDR2 YYEEEE. CDR3 length: 15 residues. The CDR3 nucleotides read TGTGCCAGCAGCTTGTTGGGGGGCAGCACAGATACGCAGTATTTT. This sequence encodes CASSLLGGSTDTQYF.

This clone was picked up one time. The rearrangement links TRBV9 to TRBJ2-2; the D is unclear. V shed 0 bases and J shed 6 bases, with 3 bases lying between them. Germline lookup yields CDR1 SGDLS and CDR2 YYNGEE. There are 12 residues in the CDR3. This CDR3 is CASSVDAGELFF. The CDR3 nucleotides are TGTGCCAGCAGCGTAGACGCCGGGGAGCTGTTTTTT.

The rearrangement uses TRBV19 and TRBJ1-4, with D perhaps TRBD1 (6 bases). This CDR3 has 14 residues. The germline CDR1 and CDR2 sequences are LNHDA and SQIVND (reference sequence). Trimming pared 6 bases from V and 7 bases from J, leaving 15 bases between. CDR3 sequence (DNA): TGTGCCAGTAGGCTACAGGGTAGGAGTGAAAAACTGTTTTTT. Translation gives CASRLQGRSEKLFF.